The 21 T cell receptor beta chains below all came from one sample that was sequenced in a study of control samples from healthy donors and cancer patients. Clones were sequenced by immunoSEQ multiplex PCR, and TCRdb holds only the in-frame ones, with some missing. The sample has 100,000 to 150,000 clones, 90% seen once. The sequencing sample was made of blood. Source of these receptors: a man in his forties in good health.

The chain joins TRBV7-8 to TRBJ1-1, with D uncertain. The CDR3 contains 14 residues. Between the trimmed V and J ends, which lost 3 bases and 5 bases, there was a span of 13 bases. CDR1 and CDR2 (germline): SGHVS, FQNEAQ. CDR3 sequence: CASSFSDGVTEAFF. The CDR3, as DNA: TGTGCCAGCAGCTTCTCCGACGGCGTTACTGAAGCTTTCTTT.

A single count supports this clone. This chain uses TRBV5-8 with TRBJ1-6; D remains unclear. The germline gives CDR1 SGHTS, CDR2 YDEGEE. The CDR3 totals 13 residues. V lost 7 bases to trimming and J lost 9 bases, with 14 bases between them. CDR3 amino acids: CASPSPGFSPLHF. The CDR3 DNA sequence: TGTGCCAGCCCCTCCCCGGGTTTTTCACCCCTCCACTTT.

The chain combines TRBV5-5 with TRBJ1-3; the D is unclear. V lost 4 bases, J lost 0 bases, and 11 bases lay in between. Germline CDR1 is SGHKS and CDR2 is YYEKEE (reference sequence). The CDR3 has 15 amino acids. The CDR3 is CASSRHRDSGNTIYF. CDR3 bases: TGTGCCAGCAGCCGGCATCGGGACTCTGGAAACACCATATATTTT.

The CDR3 protein is CACRLAGGFYEQYF. The CDR3 coding sequence is TGTGCCTGTAGACTAGCGGGGGGCTTCTACGAGCAGTACTTC. V and J are TRBV30 and TRBJ2-7, with 13 nucleotides matching TRBD2. Trimming at V came to 6 bases and at J to 3 bases, leaving 5 bases not matched to a gene. The germline gives CDR1 GTSNPN, CDR2 SVGIG (reference sequence). This CDR3 comprises 14 residues. Combining the CDR3 with reference TRBV30 and TRBJ2-7 gives the whole variable domain SQTIHQWPATLVQPVGSPLSLECTVEGTSNPNLYWYRQAAGRGLQLLFYSVGIGQISSEVPQNLSASRPQDRQFILSSKKLLLSDSGFYLCACRLAGGFYEQYFGPGTRLTVT.

The V gene is TRBV6-2 or TRBV6-3, the J gene TRBJ2-3; D remains unclear. The V end lost 6 bases, the J end lost 7 bases, and 11 bases lay between the germline ends. The CDR3 covers 12 residues. CDR1 and CDR2 (germline): MNHEY, SVGEGT. The CDR3 DNA sequence: TGTGCCAGCAGCGACCCCAATTATACGCAGTATTTT. Residues: CASSDPNYTQYF.

The chain combines TRBV2 with TRBJ2-5; D is perhaps TRBD1 or TRBD2 (5 bases each). The V gene lost 7 bases and the J gene lost 7 bases, with 19 bases spanning the gap. From germline, CDR1 is SNHLY and CDR2 FYNNEI. CDR3 size: 14 residues. In nucleotides, the CDR3 is TGTGCCAGCACCGAGGGACCGCCGATGGGGACCCAGTACTTC. Translating gives CASTEGPPMGTQYF. Combining the CDR3 with reference TRBV2 and TRBJ2-5 gives the whole variable domain EPEVTQTPSHQVTQMGQEVILRCVPISNHLYFYWYRQILGQKVEFLVSFYNNEISEKSEIFDDQFSVERPDGSNFTLKIRSTKLEDSAMYFCASTEGPPMGTQYFGPGTRLLVL.

The CDR3 DNA follows: TGTGCCAGCAGCCCACAGGGGCCGGCTAATTCACCCCTCCACTTT. Residues: CASSPQGPANSPLHF. V and J are TRBV7-2 and TRBJ1-6, with 7 bases that match TRBD1. CDR3 size: 15 residues. With 5 bases clipped from V and 6 bases from J, the junction kept 7 bases outside the gene matches. Germline assignment: CDR1 SGHTA and CDR2 FQGNSA. Drawing the rest from reference TRBV7-2 and TRBJ1-6, the complete variable domain is GAGVSQSPSNKVTEKGKDVELRCDPISGHTALYWYRQSLGQGLEFLIYFQGNSAPDKSGLPSDRFSAERTGGSVSTLTIQRTQQEDSAVYLCASSPQGPANSPLHFGNGTRLTVT.

The chain links TRBV4-2 to TRBJ1-4; TRBD1 agrees at 8 bases. The germline V gene encodes CDR1 LGHNA and CDR2 YNFKEQ. Trimming took 3 bases from V and 3 from J; bases not matched to a gene: 9. The CDR3 covers 17 residues. The CDR3 DNA sequence: TGTGCCAGCAGCCATCCCGCAGGGGGCGCATCTAATGAAAAACTGTTTTTT. This translates into CASSHPAGGASNEKLFF.

This clone showed up just once. This rearrangement joins TRBV19 to TRBJ1-4; D perhaps matches TRBD1 (5 bases). Trimming shortened V by 3 bases and J by 4 bases, and 15 bases separated the two germline ends. Germline V CDR1 and CDR2: LNHDA, SQIVND (reference sequence). CDR3 length: 16 residues. The CDR3 here is CASSISAGGGNEKLFF. The CDR3 DNA follows: TGTGCCAGTAGTATCTCTGCCGGGGGAGGTAATGAAAAACTGTTTTTT.

This chain joins TRBV19 and TRBJ2-3; D uncertain. There are 15 residues in the CDR3. Germline V CDR1 and CDR2: LNHDA, SQIVND (reference sequence). Trimming took off 7 bases at V and 0 bases at J, with 14 bases between the two ends. The CDR3 loop reads CASKRSDSSTDTQYF. DNA for the CDR3: TGTGCCAGTAAGAGGAGCGATTCTAGCACAGATACGCAGTATTTT.

This clone was observed a few times. The chain recombines TRBV3-1 (or the pseudogene TRBV3-2) with TRBJ2-2, with 8 bases identical to TRBD2. The CDR3 is 16 residues long. V dropped 2 bases and J dropped 5; count of bases not matched to a gene: 7. Looked up from germline, CDR1 is LGHDT and CDR2 is YNNKEL (reference sequence). CDR3 DNA: TGTGCCAGCAGCCAATGGAATCGGGGGGGTACCGGGGAGCTGTTTTTT. Encoded protein: CASSQWNRGGTGELFF.

This chain uses TRBV2 with TRBJ1-5; D remains ambiguous. The CDR3 runs to 14 residues. Per the germline V gene, CDR1 is SNHLY and CDR2 is FYNNEI. V was clipped by 2 bases and J by 7 bases, with 12 bases between them. This chain's CDR3 is CASSERTVGQPQHF. CDR3 DNA sequence: TGTGCCAGCAGTGAAAGGACGGTGGGGCAGCCCCAGCATTTT.

The chain links TRBV10-3 to TRBJ1-1, with TRBD1 identical over 7 bases. Unmatched junction bases numbered 8, after V lost 6 bases and J lost 1 base. CDR1 and CDR2 (germline): ENHRY, SYGVKD. This CDR3 is 15 amino acids long. CDR3 protein: CAIRNTGAANTEAFF. CDR3 DNA: TGTGCCATCAGGAATACAGGGGCAGCGAACACTGAAGCTTTCTTT.

The chain carries TRBV15 and TRBJ1-3, with D tentatively TRBD1 (6 bases). There are 15 residues in the CDR3. Trimming shortened V by 3 bases and J by 4 bases, and 13 bases separated the two germline ends. CDR1 is LNHNV, CDR2 YYDKDF, per germline (reference sequence). DNA of the CDR3: TGTGCCACCAGCAGGGACGCCGGGACAGGAAACACCATATATTTT. Its translation is CATSRDAGTGNTIYF.

Regarding this clone: Its ends do not fully match the called genes, so a read error is possible. This rearrangement joins TRBV19 to TRBJ1-2; D is unresolved. The CDR3 totals 13 residues. CDR1 LNHDA and CDR2 SQIVND come from the germline V gene (reference sequence). The CDR3 DNA reads as TGTGCCAGTAGTAGTACGGGGTTCGAGGTCAGATCCTTC. Its translation: CASSSTGFEVRSF.

V is TRBV6-6 and J is TRBJ2-1; no firm D call. This CDR3 spans 14 amino acids. Germline CDR1 and CDR2: MNHNY and SVGAGI (reference sequence). The germline V and J ends were trimmed by 3 bases and 9 bases, with 15 bases remaining between them. Written as DNA, the CDR3 is TGTGCCAGCAGTTATGTAGGCCAGTGGGGTGAGCAGTTCTTC. Translation: CASSYVGQWGEQFF.

The CDR3 spells CAISDPDSTEGGGELFF. As DNA, the CDR3 is TGTGCCATCAGTGACCCCGACAGTACGGAGGGTGGCGGGGAGCTGTTTTTT. V and J are TRBV10-3 and TRBJ2-2; D may be TRBD2 (6 bases). V was clipped by 3 bases and J by 7 bases, with 21 bases between them. Germline V lookup: CDR1 ENHRY, CDR2 SYGVKD. The CDR3 runs 17 residues.

This clone was picked up one time. This chain connects TRBV7-9 to TRBJ2-7, with D perhaps TRBD1 (5 bases). CDR1 and CDR2 (germline): SEHNR, FQNEAQ (reference sequence). The germline V and J ends were trimmed by 4 bases and 2 bases, with 18 bases remaining between them. This CDR3 is built from 16 residues. In DNA form, the CDR3 reads TGTGCCAGCAGCTCACCTTTGACAGATCACCCCTACGAGCAGTACTTC. Encoded protein: CASSSPLTDHPYEQYF.

V and J are TRBV11-3 and TRBJ2-1; TRBD2 matches at 12 bases. The germline CDR1 and CDR2 sequences are SGHNT and YENEEA. This CDR3 is 15 amino acids long. Trimming removed 6 bases from V and 9 bases from J; junction bases left unmatched: 9. As DNA, the CDR3 is TGTGCCAGCAGTGGGCTAGCGGGGGGGCCTGGTGAGCAGTTCTTC. Residues: CASSGLAGGPGEQFF.

The chain uses TRBV9 and TRBJ1-4; perhaps TRBD1 as D (6 bases). The CDR3 is 16 residues long. Between the trimmed V and J ends, which lost 4 bases and 0 bases, there was a span of 13 bases. Germline-derived CDR1 and CDR2 are SGDLS and YYNGEE. The DNA of the CDR3 is TGTGCCAGCAGCCGGGACACGGTTGCAACTAATGAAAAACTGTTTTTT. Amino acids: CASSRDTVATNEKLFF.

The V call is TRBV19, the J call TRBJ1-3, with D hard to call. Per germline, CDR1 LNHDA and CDR2 SQIVND (reference sequence). The CDR3 contains 16 residues. The V end lost 6 bases, the J end lost 0 bases, and 15 bases lay between the germline ends. CDR3 region: CASRGGRSISGNTIYF. The CDR3 coding sequence is TGTGCCAGTAGGGGCGGACGGAGCATCTCTGGAAACACCATATATTTT.